This T cell receptor beta chain stems from a study of blood T cell repertoires in COVID-19. In the study overall: The origin of the acute and convalescent COVID-19 samples was the United States, Italy and Spain. The analysed material was cDNA or gDNA that came from T cells, B-cell-depleted T cells, or PBMCs.

Per the original methods: Amplified reference gene primers provided the basis for estimating nucleated cell counts. Only in-frame clones appear in the TCRdb table, and some are missing; sequencing was by immunoSEQ multiplex PCR. V, J and clone size were drawn from that table, and D and trimming were deduced from the DNA. The sample lists about 180,000 clones, nearly 80% occurring once. This clone was found once. The sequence was collected from a woman in her 70s with acute or convalescent COVID-19. The sample consisted of peripheral blood.

Here the CDR3 reads CAWSGTGPTFARNEQFF. In DNA, the CDR3 is TGTGCCTGGAGTGGGACTGGTCCCACTTTCGCCCGCAATGAGCAGTTCTTC. The chain combines TRBV30 with TRBJ2-1, with D tentatively TRBD2 (5 bases). CDR1 and CDR2 (germline): GTSNPN, SVGIG (reference sequence). The ends were cut back, 1 base at V and 6 bases at J, with 22 bases in the middle. The CDR3 has 17 residues.